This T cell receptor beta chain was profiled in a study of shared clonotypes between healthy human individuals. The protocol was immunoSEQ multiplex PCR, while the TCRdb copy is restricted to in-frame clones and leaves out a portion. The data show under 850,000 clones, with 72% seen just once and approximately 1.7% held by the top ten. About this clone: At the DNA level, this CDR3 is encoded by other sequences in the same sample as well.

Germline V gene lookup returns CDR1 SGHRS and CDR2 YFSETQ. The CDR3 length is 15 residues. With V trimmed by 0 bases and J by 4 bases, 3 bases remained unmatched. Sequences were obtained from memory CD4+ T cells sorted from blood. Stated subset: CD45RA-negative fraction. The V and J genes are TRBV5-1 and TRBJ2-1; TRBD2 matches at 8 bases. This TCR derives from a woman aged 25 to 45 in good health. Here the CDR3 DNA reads TGCGCCAGCAGCTTGGGGAGCGGGAGTTACAATGAGCAGTTCTTC. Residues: CASSLGSGSYNEQFF. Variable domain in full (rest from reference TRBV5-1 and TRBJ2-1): KAGVTQTPRYLIKTRGQQVTLSCSPISGHRSVSWYQQTPGQGLQFLFEYFSETQRNKGNFPGRFSGRQFSNSRSEMNVSTLELGDSALYLCASSLGSGSYNEQFFGPGTRLTVL.